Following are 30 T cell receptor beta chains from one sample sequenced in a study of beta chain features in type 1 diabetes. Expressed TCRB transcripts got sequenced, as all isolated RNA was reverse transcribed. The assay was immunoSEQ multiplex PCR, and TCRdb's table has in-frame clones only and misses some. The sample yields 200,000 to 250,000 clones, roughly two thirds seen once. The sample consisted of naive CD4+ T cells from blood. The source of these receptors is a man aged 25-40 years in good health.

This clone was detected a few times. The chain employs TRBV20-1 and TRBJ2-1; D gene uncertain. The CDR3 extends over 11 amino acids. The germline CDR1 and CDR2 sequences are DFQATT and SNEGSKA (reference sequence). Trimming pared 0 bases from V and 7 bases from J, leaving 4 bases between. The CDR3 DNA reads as TGCAGTGCTAGAGATCAGAATGAGCAGTTCTTC. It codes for CSARDQNEQFF.

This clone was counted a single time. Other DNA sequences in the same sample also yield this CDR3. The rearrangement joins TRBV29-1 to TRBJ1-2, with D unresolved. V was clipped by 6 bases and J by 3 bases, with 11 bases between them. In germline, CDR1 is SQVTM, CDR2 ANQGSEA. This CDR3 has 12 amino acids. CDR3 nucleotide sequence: TGCAGCGTAGTTCGGGGAGACTATGGCTACACCTTC. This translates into CSVVRGDYGYTF.

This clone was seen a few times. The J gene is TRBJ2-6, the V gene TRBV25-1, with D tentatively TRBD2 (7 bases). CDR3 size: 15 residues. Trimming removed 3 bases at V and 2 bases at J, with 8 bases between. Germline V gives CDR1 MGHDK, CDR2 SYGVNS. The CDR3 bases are TGTGCCAGCAGTGAGGGGGGGCCTGGGGCCAACGTCCTGACTTTC. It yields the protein CASSEGGPGANVLTF.

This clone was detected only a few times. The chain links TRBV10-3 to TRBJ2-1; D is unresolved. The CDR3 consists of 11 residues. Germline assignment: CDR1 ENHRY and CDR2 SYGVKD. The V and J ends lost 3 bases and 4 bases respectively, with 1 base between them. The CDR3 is CAISEYNEQFF. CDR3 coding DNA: TGTGCCATCAGTGAATACAATGAGCAGTTCTTC.

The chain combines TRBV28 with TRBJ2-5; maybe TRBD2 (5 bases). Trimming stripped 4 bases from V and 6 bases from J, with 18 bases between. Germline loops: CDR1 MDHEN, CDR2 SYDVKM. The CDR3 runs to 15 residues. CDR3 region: CASSSLPGLRKTQYF. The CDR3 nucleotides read TGTGCCAGCAGTTCGCTTCCCGGACTTAGGAAGACCCAGTACTTC.

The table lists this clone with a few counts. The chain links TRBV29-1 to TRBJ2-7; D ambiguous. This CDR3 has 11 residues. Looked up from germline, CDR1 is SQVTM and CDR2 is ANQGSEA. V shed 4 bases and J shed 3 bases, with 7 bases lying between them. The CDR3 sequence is CSVGINYEQYF. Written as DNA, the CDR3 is TGCAGCGTTGGGATCAACTACGAGCAGTACTTC.

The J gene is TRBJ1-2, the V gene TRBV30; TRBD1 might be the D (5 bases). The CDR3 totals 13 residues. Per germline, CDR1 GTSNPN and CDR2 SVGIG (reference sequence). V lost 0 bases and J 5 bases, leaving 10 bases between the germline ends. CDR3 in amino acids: CAWSVHGGYGYTF. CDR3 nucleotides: TGTGCCTGGAGTGTACACGGGGGATATGGCTACACCTTC. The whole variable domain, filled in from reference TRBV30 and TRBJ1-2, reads SQTIHQWPATLVQPVGSPLSLECTVEGTSNPNLYWYRQAAGRGLQLLFYSVGIGQISSEVPQNLSASRPQDRQFILSSKKLLLSDSGFYLCAWSVHGGYGYTFGSGTRLTVV.

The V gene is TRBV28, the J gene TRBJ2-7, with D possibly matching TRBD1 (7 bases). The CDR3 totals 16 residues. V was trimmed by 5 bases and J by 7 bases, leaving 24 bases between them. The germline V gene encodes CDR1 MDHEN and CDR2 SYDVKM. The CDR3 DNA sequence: TGTGCCAGCAGTCTTCGACAGGGAAGGACTACGGGAGAGCAGTACTTC. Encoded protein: CASSLRQGRTTGEQYF.

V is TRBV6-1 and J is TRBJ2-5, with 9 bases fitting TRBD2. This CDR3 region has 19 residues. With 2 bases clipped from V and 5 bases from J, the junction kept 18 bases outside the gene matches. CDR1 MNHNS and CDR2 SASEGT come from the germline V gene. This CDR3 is CASSEIGASGDARWETQYF. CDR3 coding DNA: TGTGCCAGCAGTGAAATTGGCGCTAGCGGGGACGCCAGGTGGGAGACCCAGTACTTC.

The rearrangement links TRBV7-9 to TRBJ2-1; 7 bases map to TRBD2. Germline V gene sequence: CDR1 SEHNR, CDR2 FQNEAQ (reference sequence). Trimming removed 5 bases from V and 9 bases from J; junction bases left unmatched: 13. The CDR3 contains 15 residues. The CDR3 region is CASSLGLEAVGEQFF. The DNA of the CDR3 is TGTGCCAGCAGCCTCGGACTAGAGGCTGTGGGTGAGCAGTTCTTC.

The CDR3 DNA reads TGCAGCGTTGAAGGACAGTTTCTCACTGAAGCTTTCTTT. Translating gives CSVEGQFLTEAFF. V is TRBV29-1 and J is TRBJ1-1, with a weak D call TRBD1 (5 bases). Germline CDR1 SQVTM, CDR2 ANQGSEA. Trimming took off 1 base at V and 4 bases at J, with 10 bases between the two ends. This CDR3 comprises 13 residues.

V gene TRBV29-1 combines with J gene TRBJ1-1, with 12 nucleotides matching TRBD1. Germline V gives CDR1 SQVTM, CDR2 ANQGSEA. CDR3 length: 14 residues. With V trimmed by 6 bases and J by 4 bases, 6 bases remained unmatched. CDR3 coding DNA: TGCAGCGTAACCGGGACAGGGGGCCTCACTGAAGCTTTCTTT. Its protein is CSVTGTGGLTEAFF.

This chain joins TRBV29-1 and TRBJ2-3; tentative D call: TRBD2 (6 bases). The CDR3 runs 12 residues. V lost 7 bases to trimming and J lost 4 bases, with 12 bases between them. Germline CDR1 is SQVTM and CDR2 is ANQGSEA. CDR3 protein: CSGGSGADTQYF. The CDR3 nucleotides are TGCAGCGGGGGGTCGGGAGCAGATACGCAGTATTTT.

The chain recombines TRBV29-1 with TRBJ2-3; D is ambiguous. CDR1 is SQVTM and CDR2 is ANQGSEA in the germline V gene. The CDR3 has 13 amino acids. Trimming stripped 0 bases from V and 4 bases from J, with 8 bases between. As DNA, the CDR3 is TGCAGCGTTGAAGATCGAGGCCCAGATACGCAGTATTTT. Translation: CSVEDRGPDTQYF.

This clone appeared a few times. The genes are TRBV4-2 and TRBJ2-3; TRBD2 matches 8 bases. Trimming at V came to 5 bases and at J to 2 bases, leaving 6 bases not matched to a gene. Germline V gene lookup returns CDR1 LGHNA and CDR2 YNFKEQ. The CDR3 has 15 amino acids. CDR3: CASSSQRGNTDTQYF. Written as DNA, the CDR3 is TGTGCCAGCAGCAGTCAGCGGGGGAACACAGATACGCAGTATTTT.

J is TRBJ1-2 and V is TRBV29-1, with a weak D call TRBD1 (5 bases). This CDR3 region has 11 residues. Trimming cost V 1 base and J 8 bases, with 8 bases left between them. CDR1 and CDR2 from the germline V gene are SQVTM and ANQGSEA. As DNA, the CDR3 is TGCAGCGTTGAAGGGGGCCAGGGCTACACCTTC. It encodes CSVEGGQGYTF.

CDR3 residues: CAWSAGHPNTEAFF. The CDR3 DNA reads as TGTGCCTGGAGTGCGGGACACCCGAACACTGAAGCTTTCTTT. V is TRBV30 and J is TRBJ1-1; D possibly corresponds to TRBD1 (6 bases). V was trimmed by 1 base and J by 1 base, leaving 10 bases between them. The CDR3 totals 14 residues. Per germline, CDR1 GTSNPN and CDR2 SVGIG (reference sequence).

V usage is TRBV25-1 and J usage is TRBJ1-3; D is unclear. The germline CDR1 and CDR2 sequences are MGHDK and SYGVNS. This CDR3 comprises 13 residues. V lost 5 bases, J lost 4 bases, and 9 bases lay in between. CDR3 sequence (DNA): TGTGCCAGCAGTCACGAAAACGGAAACACCATATATTTT. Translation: CASSHENGNTIYF.

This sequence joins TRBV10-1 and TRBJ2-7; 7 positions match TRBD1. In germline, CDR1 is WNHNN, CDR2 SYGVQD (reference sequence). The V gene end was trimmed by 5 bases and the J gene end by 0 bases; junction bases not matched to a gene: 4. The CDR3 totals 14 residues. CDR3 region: CASSPRGFSYEQYF. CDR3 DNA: TGCGCCAGCAGTCCCAGGGGGTTCTCCTACGAGCAGTACTTC.

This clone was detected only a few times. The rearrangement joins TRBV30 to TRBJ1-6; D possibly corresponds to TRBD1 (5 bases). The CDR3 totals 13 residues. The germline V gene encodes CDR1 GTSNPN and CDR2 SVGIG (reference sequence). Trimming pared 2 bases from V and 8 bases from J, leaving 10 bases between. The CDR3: CAWSSGIDSPLHF. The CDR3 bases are TGTGCCTGGAGTTCAGGGATAGATTCACCCCTCCACTTT.

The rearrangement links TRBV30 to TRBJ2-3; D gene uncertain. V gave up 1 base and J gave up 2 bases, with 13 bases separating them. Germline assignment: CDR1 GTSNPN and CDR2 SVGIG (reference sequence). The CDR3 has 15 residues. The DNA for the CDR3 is TGTGCCTGGAGTGGCGGTAGGTCCGCCACAGATACGCAGTATTTT. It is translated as CAWSGGRSATDTQYF.

CDR3 nucleotides: TGTGCCAGCAGTGACCCTGGGACTAGCGGGACGGAGACCCAGTACTTC. Translating it yields CASSDPGTSGTETQYF. The J gene is TRBJ2-5, the V gene TRBV28; 13 bases align to TRBD2. This CDR3 contains 16 residues. Germline V gene sequence: CDR1 MDHEN, CDR2 SYDVKM. The V segment lost 5 bases and the J segment 5 bases; nucleotides outside the gene matches: 8.

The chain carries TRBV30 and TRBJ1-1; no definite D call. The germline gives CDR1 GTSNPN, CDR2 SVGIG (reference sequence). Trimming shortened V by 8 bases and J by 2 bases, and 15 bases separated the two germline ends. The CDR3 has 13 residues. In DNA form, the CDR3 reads TGTGCCGGATCTTCCGGAGGAAACACTGAAGCTTTCTTT. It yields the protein CAGSSGGNTEAFF.

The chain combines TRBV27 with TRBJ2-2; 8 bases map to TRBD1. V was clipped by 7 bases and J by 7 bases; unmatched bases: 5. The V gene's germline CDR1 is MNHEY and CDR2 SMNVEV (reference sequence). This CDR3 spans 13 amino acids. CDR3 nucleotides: TGTGCCAGCACGACAGGGGTGAGCGGGGAGCTGTTTTTT. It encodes CASTTGVSGELFF.

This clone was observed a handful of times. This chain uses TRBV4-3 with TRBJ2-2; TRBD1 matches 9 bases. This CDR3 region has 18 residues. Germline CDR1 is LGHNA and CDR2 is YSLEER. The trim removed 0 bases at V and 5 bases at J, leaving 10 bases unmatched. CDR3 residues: CASSQDVMTGGNTGELFF. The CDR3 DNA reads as TGCGCCAGCAGCCAAGATGTGATGACAGGGGGAAATACCGGGGAGCTGTTTTTT.

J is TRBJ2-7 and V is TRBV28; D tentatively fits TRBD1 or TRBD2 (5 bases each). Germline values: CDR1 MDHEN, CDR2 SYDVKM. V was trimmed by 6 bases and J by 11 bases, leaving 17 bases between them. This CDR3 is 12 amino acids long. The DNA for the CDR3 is TGTGCCAGCAGACACCGACTATCCAGGGAGTACTTC. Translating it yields CASRHRLSREYF.

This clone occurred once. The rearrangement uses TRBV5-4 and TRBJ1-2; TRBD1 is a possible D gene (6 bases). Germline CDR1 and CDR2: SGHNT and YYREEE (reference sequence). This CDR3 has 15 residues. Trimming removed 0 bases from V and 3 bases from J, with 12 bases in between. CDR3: CASSLGQAIYYGYTF. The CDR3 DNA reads TGTGCCAGCAGCTTGGGACAGGCCATTTACTATGGCTACACCTTC.

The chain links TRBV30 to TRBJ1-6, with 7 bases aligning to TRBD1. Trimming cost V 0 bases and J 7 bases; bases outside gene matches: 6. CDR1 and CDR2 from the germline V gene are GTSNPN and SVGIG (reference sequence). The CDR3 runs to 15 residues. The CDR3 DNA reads TGTGCCTGGAGTGTAGACAGGGCGTCGAATTCACCCCTCCACTTT. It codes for CAWSVDRASNSPLHF.

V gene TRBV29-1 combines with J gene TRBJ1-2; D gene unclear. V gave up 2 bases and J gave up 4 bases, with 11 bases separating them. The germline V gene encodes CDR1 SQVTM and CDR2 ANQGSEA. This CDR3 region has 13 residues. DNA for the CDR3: TGCAGCGTTGAAATGGGAGGGTTCTATGGCTACACCTTC. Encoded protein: CSVEMGGFYGYTF.

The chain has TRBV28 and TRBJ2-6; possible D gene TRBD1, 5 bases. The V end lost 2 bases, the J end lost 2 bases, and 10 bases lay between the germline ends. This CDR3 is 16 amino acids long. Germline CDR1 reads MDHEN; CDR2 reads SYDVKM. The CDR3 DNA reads TGTGCCAGCAGTTTAGTGACAGATCCTGGGGCCAACGTCCTGACTTTC. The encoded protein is CASSLVTDPGANVLTF.